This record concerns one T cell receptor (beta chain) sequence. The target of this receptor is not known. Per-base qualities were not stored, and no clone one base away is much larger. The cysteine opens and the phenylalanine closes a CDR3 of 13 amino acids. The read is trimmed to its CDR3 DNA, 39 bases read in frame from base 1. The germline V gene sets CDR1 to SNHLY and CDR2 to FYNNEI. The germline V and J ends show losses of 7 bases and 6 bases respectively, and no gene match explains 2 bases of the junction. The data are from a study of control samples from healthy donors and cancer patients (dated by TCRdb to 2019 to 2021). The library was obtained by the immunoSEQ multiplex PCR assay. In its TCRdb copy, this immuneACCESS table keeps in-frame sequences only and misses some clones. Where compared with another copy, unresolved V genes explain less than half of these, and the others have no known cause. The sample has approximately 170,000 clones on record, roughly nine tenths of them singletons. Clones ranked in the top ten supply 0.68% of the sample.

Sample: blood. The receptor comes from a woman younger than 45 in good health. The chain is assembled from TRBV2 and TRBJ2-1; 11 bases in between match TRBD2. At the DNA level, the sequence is TGTGCCAGCAAACTAGCGGGGGCCAATGAGCAGTTCTTC. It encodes CASKLAGANEQFF.